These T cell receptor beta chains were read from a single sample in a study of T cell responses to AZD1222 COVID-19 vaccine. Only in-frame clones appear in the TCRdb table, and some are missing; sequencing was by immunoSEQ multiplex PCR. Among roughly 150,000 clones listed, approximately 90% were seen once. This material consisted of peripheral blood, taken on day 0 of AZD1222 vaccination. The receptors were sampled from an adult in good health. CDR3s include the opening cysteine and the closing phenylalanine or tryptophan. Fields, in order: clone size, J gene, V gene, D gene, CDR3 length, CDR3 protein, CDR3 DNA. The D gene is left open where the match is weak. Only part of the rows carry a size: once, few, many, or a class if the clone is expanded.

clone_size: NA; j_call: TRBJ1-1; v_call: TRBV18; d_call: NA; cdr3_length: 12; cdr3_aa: CASSPRDTEAFF; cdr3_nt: TGTGCCAGCTCACCCCGCGACACTGAAGCTTTCTTT
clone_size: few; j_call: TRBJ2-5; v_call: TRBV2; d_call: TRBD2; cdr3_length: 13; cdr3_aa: CASKAGVQETQYF; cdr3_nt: TGTGCCAGCAAGGCGGGAGTCCAAGAGACCCAGTACTTC
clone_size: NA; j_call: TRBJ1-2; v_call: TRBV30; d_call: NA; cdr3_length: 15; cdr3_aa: CARKKRGLLDYGYTF; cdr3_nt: TGTGCCCGTAAAAAACGGGGGTTGCTCGACTATGGCTACACCTTC
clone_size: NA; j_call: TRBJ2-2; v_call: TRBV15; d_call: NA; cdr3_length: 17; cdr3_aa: CATSSPGSASNTGELFF; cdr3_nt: TGTGCCACCAGCAGCCCCGGTAGCGCCTCGAACACCGGGGAGCTGTTTTTT
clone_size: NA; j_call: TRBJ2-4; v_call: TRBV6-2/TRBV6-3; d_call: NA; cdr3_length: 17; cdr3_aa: CASSYSRAGVAKNIQYF; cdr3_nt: TGTGCCAGCAGTTACTCGCGGGCAGGGGTAGCCAAAAACATTCAGTACTTC
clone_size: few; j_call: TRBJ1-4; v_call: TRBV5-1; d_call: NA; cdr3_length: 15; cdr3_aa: CASSLAGRLTEKLFF; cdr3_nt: TGCGCCAGCAGCTTGGCCGGGAGGCTTACTGAAAAACTGTTTTTT
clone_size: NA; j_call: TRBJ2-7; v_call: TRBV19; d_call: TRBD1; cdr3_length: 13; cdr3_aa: CASTARTGDEQYF; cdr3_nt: TGTGCCAGTACCGCAAGGACAGGGGACGAGCAGTACTTC
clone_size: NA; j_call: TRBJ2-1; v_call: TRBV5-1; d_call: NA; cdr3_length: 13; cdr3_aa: CASSVTGYNEQFF; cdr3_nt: TGCGCCAGCAGCGTCACAGGGTACAATGAGCAGTTCTTC
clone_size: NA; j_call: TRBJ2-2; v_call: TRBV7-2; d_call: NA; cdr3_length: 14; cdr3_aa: CASSLLLAPGELFF; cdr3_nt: TGTGCCAGCAGCTTATTACTAGCACCTGGGGAGCTGTTTTTT
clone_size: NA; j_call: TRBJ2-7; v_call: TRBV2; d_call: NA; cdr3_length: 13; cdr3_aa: CASSVQGVYEQYF; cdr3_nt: TGTGCCAGCAGTGTACAAGGGGTGTACGAGCAGTACTTC
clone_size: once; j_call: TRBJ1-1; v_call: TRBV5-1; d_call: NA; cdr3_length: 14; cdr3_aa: CASSLVGPGTEAFF; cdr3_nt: TGCGCCAGCAGCTTGGTTGGCCCGGGCACTGAAGCTTTCTTT